This TCR beta chain is drawn from a study of T cell repertoires in cytomegalovirus infection. Across the study: Recently identified HLA-C-restricted CMV epitopes and well-studied HLA-B-restricted CMV epitopes were used by the study. Matching HLA type, along with CMV infection, was indicated by public TCR beta signatures. Study results and caveats: Within the response measured ex vivo, HLA-C-restricted CMV-specific TCR beta clonotypes were dominant. The cumulative frequency of public TCR beta families identified carriers of CMV plus the relevant HLA.

This clonotype turned up a few times. Its target is not known. TCRdb recomputed calls from the reads with MiXCR, one row per CDR3 protein. The sample records 450,000 to 550,000 distinct CDR3 sequences, 42% being singletons. The specimen was cultured PBMCs, collected from culture after CMV antigen stimulation. The TCR was taken from a human donor in good health (CMV status not recorded). Some clones in this sample may be carry-over from other donors' samples.

The DNA of the CDR3 is TGTGCCAGCAGCTTCTCGTCCCCGGGGGAGACCCAGTACTTC. It specifies CASSFSSPGETQYF. The chain has TRBV7-2 and TRBJ2-5, with a tentative D call TRBD2 (5 bases). CDR1 is SGHTA and CDR2 is FQGNSA in the germline V gene. The length of the CDR3 is 14 residues. V lost 3 bases and J lost 5, with 13 bases in between.